This TCR beta chain comes out of a study of post-analysis software for immune sequencing data. Turning to the study itself: The courses of disease that were included comprised relapsing-remitting, secondary progressive and progressive-relapsing multiple sclerosis. Regarding the study as a whole: About 5 TRBV segments (TRBV5-6, TRBV5-1 and TRBV20-1 among them) occurred more frequently in patients than in controls. Compared against controls, patients with multiple sclerosis displayed significantly lower normalized Chao1 diversity.

cDNA libraries of TCR beta carried unique molecular identifiers. There were roughly 0.95 to 10 million T cells, and around 460,000 cDNA molecules came from them. Using its own MiXCR run on the PCR reads, TCRdb lists one record per CDR3 protein. Of about 820,000 distinct CDR3 sequences listed, 53% are singletons. About this clonotype itself: Its antigen is as yet unknown.

The CDR3 totals 15 residues. CDR1 SEHNR and CDR2 FQNEAQ come from the germline V gene (reference sequence). The V end lost 5 bases, the J end lost 10 bases, and 21 bases lay between the germline ends. The sequencing sample was made of blood. This rearrangement joins TRBV7-9 to TRBJ2-1; D may be TRBD2 (6 bases). The TCR was taken from a girl aged 5 to 17 with multiple sclerosis. DNA of the CDR3: TGTGCCAGCAGCCCTTCGGGGACTCGCGACGTAGAGCAGTTCTTC. Its translation: CASSPSGTRDVEQFF.